The next 28 T cell receptor beta chains were all read from a single sample in a study of T cell responses to AZD1222 COVID-19 vaccine. TCRdb's table, derived via immunoSEQ multiplex PCR, lists solely in-frame clones and lacks some. The table has 160,000 or so clones, around 92% seen once. The sample here was peripheral blood, taken on day 0 of MenACWY control vaccination. These receptors were taken from an adult in good health.

The V and J genes are TRBV28 and TRBJ1-2, with D tentatively TRBD1 (5 bases). Germline CDR1 and CDR2: MDHEN and SYDVKM. V dropped 7 bases and J dropped 4 bases, with 22 bases sitting between them. The CDR3 sequence is 16 residues long. CDR3 DNA: TGTGCCAGCACCTCGTCGGGCAGGGACCTACTCTATGGCTACACCTTC. Translating it yields CASTSSGRDLLYGYTF.

This clone was recorded only once. Other DNA sequences from this sample encode an identical CDR3 as well. The rearrangement links TRBV11-3 to TRBJ2-7; D unclear. Trimming took 3 bases from V and 3 from J, leaving 3 bases between them. This CDR3 has 11 residues. The V gene's germline CDR1 is SGHNT and CDR2 YENEEA. DNA for the CDR3: TGTGCCAGCAGCTTGGACTACGAGCAGTACTTC. It yields the protein CASSLDYEQYF.

V gene TRBV30 combines with J gene TRBJ1-2; 8 bases are shared with TRBD1. CDR1 GTSNPN and CDR2 SVGIG come from the germline V gene (reference sequence). The junction had 3 bases not matched to a gene; V was cut back by 1 base and J by 8 bases. There are 12 residues in the CDR3. The CDR3 sequence: CAWSAGTGGYTF. CDR3 nucleotide sequence: TGTGCCTGGAGTGCCGGGACAGGCGGCTACACCTTC.

V gene TRBV6-2 or TRBV6-3 combines with J gene TRBJ2-5; D might be TRBD1 or TRBD2, each matching 5 bases. The CDR3 is 14 residues long. Trimming removed 2 bases at V and 1 base at J, with 8 bases between. The germline V gene has CDR1 MNHEY and CDR2 SVGEGT. CDR3 loop: CASSYRDPQETQYF. The CDR3 region has the DNA TGTGCCAGCAGTTACCGGGACCCCCAAGAGACCCAGTACTTC.

The chain recombines TRBV6-5 with TRBJ1-1, with 7 bases that match TRBD1. CDR1 is MNHEY, CDR2 SVGAGI, per germline. The CDR3 spans 15 residues. J lost 6 bases, V lost 2 bases, and 9 bases had no gene match. CDR3 DNA: TGTGCCAGCAGTTACGGGACAGTGGAGTTCCCTGAAGCTTTCTTT. Its protein is CASSYGTVEFPEAFF.

The chain is built from TRBV19 and TRBJ2-7; 9 bases agree with TRBD1. With 7 bases clipped from V and 4 bases from J, the junction kept 11 bases outside the gene matches. Looked up from germline, CDR1 is LNHDA and CDR2 is SQIVND (reference sequence). The CDR3 is made up of 15 amino acids. Here the CDR3 reads CASNPRPGQGYEQYF. As DNA, the CDR3 is TGTGCCAGTAACCCGAGGCCGGGACAGGGTTACGAGCAGTACTTC.

The V gene is TRBV6-2 or TRBV6-3, the J gene TRBJ2-1; 9 bases agree with TRBD2. The V gene's germline CDR1 is MNHEY and CDR2 SVGEGT. This CDR3 contains 15 residues. J gave up 6 bases and V 4 bases, and 7 bases lay outside the gene matches. The CDR3 bases are TGTGCCAGCAGTTCCCCGCTAGCGGGACCCAATGAGCAGTTCTTC. Its translation is CASSSPLAGPNEQFF.

The chain is built from TRBV9 and TRBJ2-1, with D perhaps TRBD2 (6 bases). V lost 0 bases and J lost 3, with 13 bases in between. This CDR3 contains 16 residues. CDR1 is SGDLS and CDR2 is YYNGEE in the germline V gene. Here the CDR3 DNA reads TGTGCCAGCAGCGTAGCGCGCGGGATAGGCTACAATGAGCAGTTCTTC. Translation gives CASSVARGIGYNEQFF.

V and J are TRBV19 and TRBJ1-1; TRBD1 matches at 8 bases. The CDR3 is made up of 18 amino acids. J gave up 0 bases and V 0 bases, and 9 bases lay outside the gene matches. The germline CDR1 and CDR2 sequences are LNHDA and SQIVND (reference sequence). In DNA form, the CDR3 reads TGTGCCAGTAGTATAGAAAGCGGACAGGGAGAGTTGAACACTGAAGCTTTCTTT. Its translation is CASSIESGQGELNTEAFF.

The V and J genes are TRBV28 and TRBJ2-7; either TRBD1 or TRBD2 may supply D (5 bases each). With 6 bases removed from V and 3 bases from J, the gap between germline ends came to 12 bases. In germline, CDR1 is MDHEN, CDR2 SYDVKM. This CDR3 has 13 amino acids. This CDR3 is CASRSGRIYEQYF. As DNA, the CDR3 is TGTGCCAGCAGGTCGGGACGGATCTACGAGCAGTACTTC.

The chain employs TRBV3-1 (or the pseudogene TRBV3-2) and TRBJ2-3; the D gene is possibly TRBD2 (5 bases). The CDR3 sequence is 15 residues long. Germline V CDR1 and CDR2: LGHDT, YNNKEL (reference sequence). V was cut by 3 bases and J by 2 bases, with 12 bases left in between. The CDR3 DNA sequence: TGTGCCAGCAGCCAGATGAGCGGATCCACAGATACGCAGTATTTT. Protein product: CASSQMSGSTDTQYF.

A single count supports this clone. The J gene is TRBJ1-2, the V gene TRBV7-9, with D unresolved. Germline V gene data show CDR1 as SEHNR and CDR2 as FQNEAQ (reference sequence). CDR3 size: 12 residues. Trimming pared 5 bases from V and 7 bases from J, leaving 11 bases between. CDR3 DNA: TGTGCCAGCAGCCCCCTGATGGGTGGCTACACCTTC. Translation gives CASSPLMGGYTF.

The chain employs TRBV3-1 (or the pseudogene TRBV3-2) and TRBJ2-7; D ambiguous. Germline V gene data show CDR1 as LGHDT and CDR2 as YNNKEL (reference sequence). The CDR3 is made up of 13 amino acids. V was shortened by 1 base and J by 6 bases, with 10 bases between the two germline ends. The CDR3 region has the DNA TGTGCCAGCAGCCAAGCCCAATCGGTCGAGCAGTACTTC. It codes for CASSQAQSVEQYF.

This sequence joins TRBV7-9 and TRBJ1-2; unclear D gene. In germline, CDR1 is SEHNR, CDR2 FQNEAQ (reference sequence). Trimming took off 5 bases at V and 8 bases at J, with 12 bases between the two ends. The CDR3 extends over 12 amino acids. The CDR3, as DNA: TGTGCCAGCAGCGCGGCCACGAGGGGCTACACCTTC. Translated: CASSAATRGYTF.

The V and J genes are TRBV27 and TRBJ2-1; D not resolved. This CDR3 spans 16 amino acids. With 6 bases removed from V and 2 bases from J, the gap between germline ends came to 17 bases. Germline assignment: CDR1 MNHEY and CDR2 SMNVEV (reference sequence). The CDR3 reads CASSTWWTQTYNEQFF. The CDR3 DNA follows: TGTGCCAGCAGCACCTGGTGGACCCAAACCTACAATGAGCAGTTCTTC.

The chain links TRBV7-3 to TRBJ2-5, with D unclear. With 0 bases removed from V and 7 bases from J, the gap between germline ends came to 9 bases. Germline loops: CDR1 SGHTA, CDR2 FQGTGA. The CDR3 sequence is 13 residues long. DNA of the CDR3: TGTGCCAGCAGCTTAACGGGTGACGCGACCCAGTACTTC. This gives the protein CASSLTGDATQYF.

V usage is TRBV2 and J usage is TRBJ2-1; 9 nucleotides agree with TRBD2. Unmatched junction bases numbered 0, after V lost 5 bases and J lost 1 base. This CDR3 contains 14 residues. Germline V gives CDR1 SNHLY, CDR2 FYNNEI. The CDR3 region is CASSLAGSYNEQFF. CDR3 in DNA: TGTGCCAGCAGTCTAGCGGGGTCCTACAATGAGCAGTTCTTC.

The chain couples TRBV30 to TRBJ2-3; no clear D. Germline V lookup: CDR1 GTSNPN, CDR2 SVGIG (reference sequence). Trimming stripped 1 base from V and 0 bases from J, with 5 bases between. The CDR3 sequence is 13 residues long. The CDR3 sequence: CAWSAYSTDTQYF. CDR3 DNA sequence: TGTGCCTGGAGTGCCTACAGCACAGATACGCAGTATTTT.

The gene calls are TRBV4-2 and TRBJ2-7; TRBD2 aligns across 8 bases. Germline CDR1 LGHNA, CDR2 YNFKEQ. CDR3 length: 14 residues. V was pared by 4 bases and J by 0 bases, with 2 bases of the junction left unmatched. The CDR3 coding sequence is TGTGCCAGCAGCCCGGGAGGGAGCTCCTACGAGCAGTACTTC. It codes for CASSPGGSSYEQYF.

The chain recombines TRBV9 with TRBJ2-2, with D hard to call. Between the trimmed V and J ends, which lost 4 bases and 4 bases, there was a span of 11 bases. Germline lookup yields CDR1 SGDLS and CDR2 YYNGEE. The CDR3 spans 14 residues. CDR3 residues: CASSLVLFTGELFF. The DNA of the CDR3 is TGTGCCAGCAGCCTAGTACTTTTCACCGGGGAGCTGTTTTTT.

V usage is TRBV11-2 and J usage is TRBJ1-6, with D possibly TRBD1 on 6 matching bases. The germline V and J ends were trimmed by 5 bases and 10 bases, with 15 bases remaining between them. Germline V gene lookup returns CDR1 SGHAT and CDR2 FQNNGV. This CDR3 has 14 amino acids. The CDR3 nucleotides are TGTGCCAGCAGCATACAGGGTATAGGGTCACCCCTCCACTTT. It specifies CASSIQGIGSPLHF.

This clone was recorded only once. V gene TRBV7-2 combines with J gene TRBJ2-3, with TRBD2 matching 7 bases. This CDR3 spans 14 amino acids. V shed 5 bases and J 3 bases; nucleotides not matched to a gene: 5. Germline V gene sequence: CDR1 SGHTA, CDR2 FQGNSA. The CDR3 protein is CASSKGLETDTQYF. Written as DNA, the CDR3 is TGTGCCAGCAGCAAAGGACTAGAGACAGATACGCAGTATTTT.

The CDR3 here is CASSVTPGTEYGYTF. The CDR3 DNA follows: TGTGCCAGCAGCGTAACACCCGGGACAGAATATGGCTACACCTTC. The chain combines TRBV9 with TRBJ1-2; TRBD1 matches 7 bases. The ends lost 1 base at V and 5 bases at J; junction bases unmatched: 8. This CDR3 has 15 amino acids. The V gene's germline CDR1 is SGDLS and CDR2 YYNGEE.

The chain combines TRBV11-3 with TRBJ1-1; TRBD1 might be the D (5 bases). CDR3 length: 14 amino acids. The V and J ends lost 6 bases and 5 bases respectively, with 16 bases between them. Germline-derived CDR1 and CDR2 are SGHNT and YENEEA. CDR3 sequence reads: CASRFRGGGTEAFF. In DNA, the CDR3 is TGTGCCAGCAGGTTTAGGGGAGGAGGGACTGAAGCTTTCTTT.

The genes are TRBV3-1 (or the pseudogene TRBV3-2) and TRBJ2-1; the match to TRBD1 covers 8 bases. Germline V gene sequence: CDR1 LGHDT, CDR2 YNNKEL (reference sequence). J was trimmed by 7 bases and V by 2 bases; bases with no gene match: 7. This CDR3 is built from 15 residues. In DNA form, the CDR3 reads TGTGCCAGCAGCCAACGGGTCAGGGGGCGGAATGAGCAGTTCTTC. Amino acid sequence: CASSQRVRGRNEQFF.

The V call is TRBV7-8, the J call TRBJ2-7; possibly TRBD1 or TRBD2 for D (5 bases each). The germline CDR1 and CDR2 sequences are SGHVS and FQNEAQ. The CDR3 runs 14 residues. V was shortened by 10 bases and J by 0 bases, with 16 bases between the two germline ends. CDR3 amino acids: CATEGRTSSYEQYF. The CDR3 DNA reads as TGTGCCACCGAGGGACGGACGAGCTCCTACGAGCAGTACTTC.

V and J are TRBV6-2 or TRBV6-3 and TRBJ2-1; 9 positions agree with TRBD2. This CDR3 spans 16 amino acids. The germline CDR1 and CDR2 sequences are MNHEY and SVGEGT. V shed 4 bases and J 6 bases; nucleotides not matched to a gene: 10. The CDR3 nucleotides are TGTGCCAGCAGTTTATCCCCAGCGGGGGGTCCCAATGAGCAGTTCTTC. It yields the protein CASSLSPAGGPNEQFF.

The chain joins TRBV6-5 to TRBJ2-7, with TRBD1 identical over 9 bases. The ends lost 7 bases at V and 2 bases at J; junction bases unmatched: 9. The CDR3 sequence is 15 residues long. Germline values: CDR1 MNHEY, CDR2 SVGAGI. CDR3 nucleotide sequence: TGTGCCAGCATTCCTTACCGGGACAGGGCCTACGAGCAGTACTTC. This gives the protein CASIPYRDRAYEQYF.